This TCR beta chain was retrieved from a study of blood T cells in healthy people across ages. V trimming: 2 bases; J trimming: 0 bases; junction bases outside the gene matches: 6. The CDR3 is 15 amino acids. Looked up from germline, CDR1 is DFQATT and CDR2 is SNEGSKA (reference sequence). This clonotype was recorded many times. The use of a sample-barcoded 5' primer and a J-beta primer mix characterized a second PCR of about 7 to 12 cycles. Per-sample output comprised a minimum of 2.5 million paired-end reads containing CDR3. Using its own MiXCR run on the 5' RACE reads, TCRdb lists one record per CDR3 protein. The sample has some 1.7 million distinct CDR3 sequences; 25% to 30% are singletons.

Material for sequencing was blood. The sequence was obtained from a woman in her twenties or thirties in good health. The chain recombines TRBV20-1 with TRBJ2-7, with 8 bases aligning to TRBD2. CDR3 DNA sequence: TGCAGTGCTAGACTAGCGGGTTTAAGCTCCTACGAGCAGTACTTC. Amino acid sequence: CSARLAGLSSYEQYF.